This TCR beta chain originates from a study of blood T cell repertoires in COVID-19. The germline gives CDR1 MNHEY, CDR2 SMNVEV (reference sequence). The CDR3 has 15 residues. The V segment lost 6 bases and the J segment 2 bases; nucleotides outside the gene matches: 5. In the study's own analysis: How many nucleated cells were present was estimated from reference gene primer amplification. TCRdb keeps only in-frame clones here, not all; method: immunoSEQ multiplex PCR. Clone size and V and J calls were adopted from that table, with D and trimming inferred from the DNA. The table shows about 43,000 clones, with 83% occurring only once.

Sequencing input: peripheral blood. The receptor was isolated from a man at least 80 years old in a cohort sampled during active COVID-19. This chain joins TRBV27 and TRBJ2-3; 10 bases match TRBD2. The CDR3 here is CASRRSGRATDTQYF. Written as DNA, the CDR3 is TGTGCCAGCAGGAGGAGCGGGAGGGCCACAGATACGCAGTATTTT.